This T cell receptor (beta chain) came from a study of identifying expanded T cells in peripheral blood. During the collection period, no donor immune events like infections were recorded. Study-level results: Two-week clone count variance significantly increased as total template count grew. Differentially abundant clones: about 1.3 between replicates, 16.4 at about 13 days, 19 to 20 at four.

About this clone itself: What it binds is not known.

The assay was immunoSEQ multiplex PCR, and TCRdb's table has in-frame clones only and misses some. The data hold about 100,000 clones, with about 87% observed a single time. The TCR sequence derives from a person aged 18 to 70 in good health. The sequenced sample consisted of blood.

This CDR3 reads CAISVNRPSSGNTIYF. For the CDR3, the DNA is TGTGCCATCAGTGTGAACAGGCCGAGCTCTGGAAACACCATATATTTT. The genes are TRBV10-3 and TRBJ1-3; weak D call: TRBD1 (5 bases). The CDR3 contains 16 residues. Germline values: CDR1 ENHRY, CDR2 SYGVKD. The V end was cut by 4 bases, the J end by 0 bases, with 13 bases between.